This T cell receptor (beta chain) was identified in a study of beta chain features in type 1 diabetes. Study summary: Patients and healthy donors were similar in age, gender and cell yields.

One heparinised draw of blood, averaging approximately 110 mL, came from each donor. Isolation of CD4+ naive, central memory, regulatory and stem cell-like memory cells was achieved by sorting via CD45RO/CCR7/CD25/CD127/CD95/CD27. The study reverse transcribed the entire isolated RNA, so it sequenced expressed TCRB transcripts. The method was immunoSEQ multiplex PCR; TCRdb's version includes in-frame clones alone and lacks a portion of them. The table has 900,000 or so clones, roughly a sixth seen once. This clone was observed a handful of times. The antigen is unknown. Findings and limits, study-wide: Patients and controls would be equally affected if PCR favored shorter templates.

Germline values: CDR1 LGHNA, CDR2 YSLEER. The CDR3 totals 18 residues. J lost 2 bases, V lost 10 bases, and 20 bases had no gene match. The chain links TRBV4-3 to TRBJ2-5; 9 nucleotides agree with TRBD1. Sequenced input: naive CD4+ T cells from blood. The clonotype comes from a woman aged 18-30 years in good health. Here the CDR3 DNA reads TGCGCCACCATAACAGGGGGCGTTAGGCTTAAATTACAAGAGACCCAGTACTTC. Its protein product is CATITGGVRLKLQETQYF.